The 11 T cell receptor beta chains below all came from one sample that was sequenced in a study of cytomegalovirus exposure and HLA in healthy donors. PCR was performed using 60 Vbeta and 13 Jbeta primers. Measured with immunoSEQ multiplex PCR; TCRdb has only the in-frame clones, and not every one. This sample lists around 140,000 clones; its ten largest clones have under 2%. Specimen: PBMCs. The source of these receptors is a woman aged 40 to 50 in good health and CMV-seronegative.

V usage is TRBV28 and J usage is TRBJ2-3; D is perhaps TRBD1 (5 bases). Germline V lookup: CDR1 MDHEN, CDR2 SYDVKM. Trimming cost V 3 bases and J 4 bases, with 17 bases left between them. This CDR3 has 16 amino acids. The CDR3, as DNA: TGTGCCAGCAGTTTGTCAGGGATCATGGGTGCAGATACGCAGTATTTT. It specifies CASSLSGIMGADTQYF.

The rearrangement joins TRBV7-2 to TRBJ2-3; 11 bases match TRBD1. J was trimmed by 8 bases and V by 2 bases; bases with no gene match: 9. The length of the CDR3 is 16 residues. Germline V gives CDR1 SGHTA, CDR2 FQGNSA. CDR3 protein: CASSLLGGTGGGTQYF. The CDR3 nucleotides are TGTGCCAGCAGCTTATTAGGGGGGACAGGGGGTGGTACGCAGTATTTT.

This chain links TRBV7-2 with TRBJ2-5, with 7 bases that match TRBD1. CDR3 length equals 13 residues. The junction had 4 bases not matched to a gene; V was cut back by 5 bases and J by 4 bases. The germline V gene has CDR1 SGHTA and CDR2 FQGNSA. CDR3 sequence: CASSQDRAETQYF. CDR3 in DNA: TGTGCCAGCAGCCAAGACAGGGCAGAGACCCAGTACTTC.

This rearrangement joins TRBV27 to TRBJ1-6; maybe TRBD1 (6 bases). Per germline, CDR1 MNHEY and CDR2 SMNVEV (reference sequence). The CDR3 covers 16 residues. Trimming stripped 1 base from V and 4 bases from J, with 11 bases between. CDR3 in amino acids: CASSLLDRLYNSPLHF. DNA of the CDR3: TGTGCCAGCAGTTTATTGGACAGATTATATAATTCACCCCTCCACTTT.

This chain connects TRBV4-2 to TRBJ2-2, with 8 bases identical to TRBD2. Germline V gene data show CDR1 as LGHNA and CDR2 as YNFKEQ. The CDR3 extends over 17 amino acids. V dropped 3 bases and J dropped 0; count of bases not matched to a gene: 6. DNA for the CDR3: TGTGCCAGCAGCCAGGGGCGGGGGGCCGCGAACACCGGGGAGCTGTTTTTT. The encoded protein is CASSQGRGAANTGELFF.

The chain employs TRBV4-3 and TRBJ1-4; 8 bases agree with TRBD1. Germline CDR1 and CDR2: LGHNA and YSLEER. V shed 4 bases and J 14 bases; nucleotides not matched to a gene: 6. The CDR3 contains 12 residues. The CDR3 DNA sequence: TGCGCCAGCAGCCTCGGACAGGGAGGGCTGTTTTTT. It encodes CASSLGQGGLFF.

This chain joins TRBV19 and TRBJ2-7, with 9 bases that match TRBD1. Germline V lookup: CDR1 LNHDA, CDR2 SQIVND (reference sequence). This CDR3 contains 15 residues. V trimming: 3 bases; J trimming: 0 bases; junction bases outside the gene matches: 3. The CDR3 loop reads CASSIGTGRSYEQYF. CDR3 nucleotide sequence: TGTGCCAGTAGTATCGGGACAGGGCGCTCCTACGAGCAGTACTTC. The entire variable domain, with the rest obtained from reference TRBV19 and TRBJ2-7, is as follows: DGGITQSPKYLFRKEGQNVTLSCEQNLNHDAMYWYRQDPGQGLRLIYYSQIVNDFQKGDIAEGYSVSREKKESFPLTVTSAQKNPTAFYLCASSIGTGRSYEQYFGPGTRLTVT.

The V call is TRBV7-6, the J call TRBJ1-1, with no clear D. The CDR3 covers 13 residues. V lost 1 base and J lost 2, with 5 bases in between. Germline V CDR1 and CDR2: SGHVS, FNYEAQ. Here the CDR3 reads CASSLGDNTEAFF. The CDR3 DNA is TGTGCCAGCAGCTTAGGAGATAACACTGAAGCTTTCTTT.

The J gene is TRBJ2-1, the V gene TRBV10-3, with a tentative D call TRBD2 (5 bases). In germline, CDR1 is ENHRY, CDR2 SYGVKD. This CDR3 region has 15 residues. Trimming cost V 5 bases and J 0 bases, with 11 bases left between them. CDR3 residues: CAISPTGSSYNEQFF. For the CDR3, the DNA is TGTGCCATCAGTCCGACTGGGAGCTCCTACAATGAGCAGTTCTTC.

The chain uses TRBV5-1 and TRBJ2-7; D possibly corresponds to TRBD2 (7 bases). This CDR3 is 13 amino acids long. Germline loops: CDR1 SGHRS, CDR2 YFSETQ. V was cut by 9 bases and J by 5 bases, with 18 bases left in between. The CDR3 DNA reads as TGCGCCACCTCGGGGGGCGGACGGGACGAGCAGTACTTC. It yields the protein CATSGGGRDEQYF. The whole variable domain, filled in from reference TRBV5-1 and TRBJ2-7, reads KAGVTQTPRYLIKTRGQQVTLSCSPISGHRSVSWYQQTPGQGLQFLFEYFSETQRNKGNFPGRFSGRQFSNSRSEMNVSTLELGDSALYLCATSGGGRDEQYFGPGTRLTVT.

The J gene is TRBJ1-2, the V gene TRBV18; 7 bases fit TRBD1. This CDR3 is 15 amino acids long. From germline, CDR1 is KGHSH and CDR2 LQKENI. With V trimmed by 0 bases and J by 1 base, 2 bases remained unmatched. CDR3 in amino acids: CASSPPTGNNYGYTF. Written as DNA, the CDR3 is TGTGCCAGCTCACCACCGACAGGGAATAACTATGGCTACACCTTC. Drawing the rest from reference TRBV18 and TRBJ1-2, the complete variable domain is NAGVMQNPRHLVRRRGQEARLRCSPMKGHSHVYWYRQLPEEGLKFMVYLQKENIIDESGMPKERFSAEFPKEGPSILRIQQVVRGDSAAYFCASSPPTGNNYGYTFGSGTRLTVV.